The 24 T cell receptor beta chains below were found in one sample sequenced in a study of radiotherapy plus CTLA-4 blockade in lung cancer. The method was immunoSEQ multiplex PCR; TCRdb's version includes in-frame clones alone and lacks a portion of them. The profile shows about 73,000 clones, roughly 84% of them singletons. Here the sequenced sample was peripheral blood, taken from a patient treated with radiotherapy plus ipilimumab. These receptors were taken from a human donor with non-small cell lung cancer that progressed on radiotherapy plus ipilimumab.

The chain combines TRBV6-5 with TRBJ1-2, with TRBD1 matching 9 bases. V shed 2 bases and J 8 bases; nucleotides not matched to a gene: 6. The CDR3 extends over 14 amino acids. Germline values: CDR1 MNHEY, CDR2 SVGAGI. The CDR3 coding sequence is TGTGCCAGCAGTTACGGGACAGGGTTGCGGGGCTACACCTTC. This sequence encodes CASSYGTGLRGYTF.

The chain employs TRBV28 and TRBJ2-3; 9 nucleotides agree with TRBD1. The CDR3 is 15 residues long. V was clipped by 5 bases and J by 1 base; unmatched bases: 4. CDR1 MDHEN and CDR2 SYDVKM come from the germline V gene. In DNA, the CDR3 is TGTGCCAGCAGTCCTTGGACAGGGGGCACAGATACGCAGTATTTT. This codes for CASSPWTGGTDTQYF.

J is TRBJ1-1 and V is TRBV4-2; possibly TRBD1 for D (6 bases). The germline CDR1 and CDR2 sequences are LGHNA and YNFKEQ. This CDR3 has 15 residues. V lost 1 base, J lost 6 bases, and 15 bases lay in between. The CDR3 spells CASSQVGGAEAEAFF. In DNA form, the CDR3 reads TGTGCCAGCAGCCAAGTAGGGGGGGCAGAGGCTGAAGCTTTCTTT.

The J gene is TRBJ2-6, the V gene TRBV30; D tentatively reads TRBD1 or TRBD2 (5 bases each). The V gene lost 4 bases and the J gene lost 6 bases, with 22 bases spanning the gap. The germline V gene has CDR1 GTSNPN and CDR2 SVGIG (reference sequence). This CDR3 is 17 amino acids long. The CDR3: CAWTSNVGTQAANVLTF. The CDR3 DNA is TGTGCCTGGACGAGTAACGTAGGGACGCAGGCGGCCAACGTCCTGACTTTC.

This clone has only a few counts. V is TRBV6-6 and J is TRBJ2-5, with a weak D call TRBD2 (5 bases). Germline V gene data show CDR1 as MNHNY and CDR2 as SVGAGI (reference sequence). Trimming cost V 5 bases and J 5 bases, with 21 bases left between them. The CDR3 sequence is 16 residues long. CDR3 in DNA: TGTGCCAGCAGTGGGTACGGGGTGGGGATTGTGGAGACCCAGTACTTC. This sequence encodes CASSGYGVGIVETQYF.

The V gene is TRBV2, the J gene TRBJ2-7, with D possibly matching TRBD1 (6 bases). CDR1 and CDR2 from the germline V gene are SNHLY and FYNNEI. The CDR3 runs to 13 residues. V dropped 8 bases and J dropped 2 bases, with 13 bases sitting between them. CDR3 nucleotide sequence: TGTGCCAGCCTGACAGGTGACACCTACGAGCAGTACTTC. Amino acid sequence: CASLTGDTYEQYF. The entire variable domain, with the rest obtained from reference TRBV2 and TRBJ2-7, is as follows: EPEVTQTPSHQVTQMGQEVILRCVPISNHLYFYWYRQILGQKVEFLVSFYNNEISEKSEIFDDQFSVERPDGSNFTLKIRSTKLEDSAMYFCASLTGDTYEQYFGPGTRLTVT.

As concerns this clone: Within the sample, other DNA sequences also encode this same CDR3. CDR3 sequence reads: CASSLDLANEQFF. The CDR3 DNA is TGTGCCAGCAGCTTAGATCTAGCAAATGAGCAGTTCTTC. This chain joins TRBV5-6 and TRBJ2-1; possibly TRBD2 for D (5 bases). V dropped 2 bases and J dropped 7 bases, with 10 bases sitting between them. The germline CDR1 and CDR2 sequences are SGHDT and YYEEEE. The CDR3 is 13 residues long.

This clone turned up a few times. The rearrangement links TRBV7-6 to TRBJ2-2; TRBD1 is a possible D gene (5 bases). The CDR3 consists of 16 residues. Trimming took off 2 bases at V and 5 bases at J, with 15 bases between the two ends. In germline, CDR1 is SGHVS, CDR2 FNYEAQ. In nucleotides, the CDR3 is TGTGCCAGCAGCTTACAGGGTTGGGTTGCAACCGGGGAGCTGTTTTTT. It yields the protein CASSLQGWVATGELFF.

V and J are TRBV2 and TRBJ1-5; TRBD1 agrees at 9 bases. The CDR3 is made up of 14 amino acids. CDR1 SNHLY and CDR2 FYNNEI come from the germline V gene. J lost 6 bases, V lost 2 bases, and 2 bases had no gene match. In DNA, the CDR3 is TGTGCCAGCAGTGAATGGACAGGGGTTCAGCCCCAGCATTTT. Translating it yields CASSEWTGVQPQHF.

This sequence joins TRBV6-5 and TRBJ2-1; maybe TRBD2 (5 bases). The CDR3 runs 12 residues. Germline values: CDR1 MNHEY, CDR2 SVGAGI. Trimming took off 7 bases at V and 5 bases at J, with 9 bases between the two ends. The CDR3 here is CASISANNEQFF. The CDR3 bases are TGTGCCAGCATTAGCGCGAACAATGAGCAGTTCTTC.

This sequence joins TRBV15 and TRBJ1-4; 8 nucleotides agree with TRBD1. This CDR3 comprises 16 residues. With V trimmed by 0 bases and J by 7 bases, 7 bases remained unmatched. Germline CDR1 is LNHNV and CDR2 is YYDKDF (reference sequence). CDR3 coding DNA: TGTGCCACCAGCAGAGATTATATGACAGGGGCTGAAAAACTGTTTTTT. The encoded protein is CATSRDYMTGAEKLFF. Looking up the rest from reference TRBV15 and TRBJ1-4 gives the full variable domain: DAMVIQNPRYQVTQFGKPVTLSCSQTLNHNVMYWYQQKSSQAPKLLFHYYDKDFNNEADTPDNFQSRRPNTSFCFLDIRSPGLGDTAMYLCATSRDYMTGAEKLFFGSGTQLSVL.

A single count supports this clone. The rearrangement uses TRBV7-2 and TRBJ2-4, with 8 bases that match TRBD1. The V gene end was trimmed by 1 base and the J gene end by 0 bases; junction bases not matched to a gene: 8. Per germline, CDR1 SGHTA and CDR2 FQGNSA. The CDR3 has 18 amino acids. The CDR3, as DNA: TGTGCCAGCAGCTTAGGGTCTCGACAGGGGCTAGCCAAAAACATTCAGTACTTC. Translated, it gives CASSLGSRQGLAKNIQYF.

DNA of the CDR3: TGTGCCAGCAGAGACAGTTTCTCTGGAAACACCATATATTTT. It yields the protein CASRDSFSGNTIYF. This chain uses TRBV6-5 with TRBJ1-3; D possibly corresponds to TRBD1 (5 bases). CDR1 is MNHEY, CDR2 SVGAGI, per germline. This CDR3 spans 14 amino acids. V lost 6 bases to trimming and J lost 0 bases, with 9 bases between them.

The rearrangement joins TRBV6-6 to TRBJ2-1; either TRBD1 or TRBD2 may supply D (5 bases each). Germline V gene lookup returns CDR1 MNHNY and CDR2 SVGAGI (reference sequence). This CDR3 spans 13 amino acids. With 4 bases removed from V and 6 bases from J, the gap between germline ends came to 10 bases. The CDR3, as DNA: TGTGCCAGCAGTTCGAGGGGTGTCAATGAGCAGTTCTTC. It codes for CASSSRGVNEQFF.

This clone was observed a single time. The chain has TRBV7-8 and TRBJ2-2, with TRBD1 identical over 8 bases. V trimming: 5 bases; J trimming: 3 bases; junction bases outside the gene matches: 8. Germline V gives CDR1 SGHVS, CDR2 FQNEAQ. The CDR3 loop spans 16 amino acids. The CDR3 loop reads CASSPADRAHTGELFF. As DNA, the CDR3 is TGTGCCAGCAGCCCCGCGGACAGGGCTCACACCGGGGAGCTGTTTTTT. Together with reference TRBV7-8 and TRBJ2-2, the CDR3 gives the full variable domain: GAGVSQSPRYKVAKRGQDVALRCDPISGHVSLFWYQQALGQGPEFLTYFQNEAQLDKSGLPSDRFFAERPEGSVSTLKIQRTQQEDSAVYLCASSPADRAHTGELFFGEGSRLTVL.

The V call is TRBV6-1, the J call TRBJ2-1; maybe TRBD2 (6 bases). This CDR3 has 17 amino acids. V lost 2 bases and J lost 7, with 21 bases in between. Per the germline V gene, CDR1 is MNHNS and CDR2 is SASEGT. The CDR3 DNA follows: TGTGCCAGCAGTGAAAGGGCCGGGACTGCCGGTCGAAATGAGCAGTTCTTC. Amino acid sequence: CASSERAGTAGRNEQFF.

This sequence joins TRBV2 and TRBJ1-5; D is unclear. V lost 8 bases and J lost 0, with 14 bases in between. The germline CDR1 and CDR2 sequences are SNHLY and FYNNEI. CDR3 size: 15 residues. CDR3 amino acids: CASSGDLYSNQPQHF. The DNA for the CDR3 is TGTGCCAGCTCAGGAGATCTATATAGCAATCAGCCCCAGCATTTT.

This chain connects TRBV10-1 to TRBJ2-5, with 10 bases fitting TRBD1. J gave up 3 bases and V 6 bases, and 1 base lay outside the gene matches. Looked up from germline, CDR1 is WNHNN and CDR2 is SYGVQD (reference sequence). CDR3 length: 13 amino acids. DNA for the CDR3: TGCGCCAGCAGCGGGACAGGGGAAGAGACCCAGTACTTC. Its protein is CASSGTGEETQYF.

This clone was seen a few times. This rearrangement joins TRBV5-5 to TRBJ2-3; D may match TRBD1 or TRBD2 (5 bases each). The CDR3 runs to 16 residues. Looked up from germline, CDR1 is SGHKS and CDR2 is YYEKEE (reference sequence). The V end lost 1 base, the J end lost 2 bases, and 14 bases lay between the germline ends. The CDR3 sequence: CASSLRAGTHTDTQYF. The CDR3 DNA reads as TGTGCCAGCAGCTTGCGGGCAGGGACCCACACAGATACGCAGTATTTT.

The chain joins TRBV27 to TRBJ2-5, with 7 nucleotides matching TRBD2. V gave up 6 bases and J gave up 2 bases; unmatched junction bases: 12. The CDR3 totals 16 residues. The germline V gene has CDR1 MNHEY and CDR2 SMNVEV (reference sequence). CDR3 DNA: TGTGCCAGCAGCTATACCTTAACTAGCGCGCAAGAGACCCAGTACTTC. Translated: CASSYTLTSAQETQYF.

This clone showed up just once. V gene TRBV29-1 combines with J gene TRBJ2-1; 8 bases fit TRBD1. Unmatched junction bases numbered 11, after V lost 5 bases and J lost 2 bases. This CDR3 has 16 amino acids. The V gene's germline CDR1 is SQVTM and CDR2 ANQGSEA. In DNA, the CDR3 is TGCAGCGTTTTAGGGTACAGGACAGGGCCCTACAATGAGCAGTTCTTC. The encoded protein is CSVLGYRTGPYNEQFF.

This clone turned up a few times. The rearrangement links TRBV19 to TRBJ2-1, with 11 bases lining up with TRBD2. CDR3 size: 14 residues. The J segment lost 7 bases and the V segment lost 7 bases, leaving 6 bases of the junction unmatched. Germline assignment: CDR1 LNHDA and CDR2 SQIVND (reference sequence). The CDR3 nucleotides read TGTGCCAGTACTCCTAGCGGGAGGTTAAATGAGCAGTTCTTC. It specifies CASTPSGRLNEQFF.

In its sample, this clone was seen once. This chain links TRBV28 with TRBJ1-5; D may be TRBD1 (6 bases). The CDR3 covers 15 residues. The germline V gene encodes CDR1 MDHEN and CDR2 SYDVKM. Deletions cut 3 bases from V and 7 bases from J, with 16 bases between. The DNA for the CDR3 is TGTGCCAGCAGTTTTTGGGGGCGCGTTTCCCAGCCCCAGCATTTT. It is translated as CASSFWGRVSQPQHF. Filled out from reference TRBV28 and TRBJ1-5, the complete variable domain reads DVKVTQSSRYLVKRTGEKVFLECVQDMDHENMFWYRQDPGLGLRLIYFSYDVKMKEKGDIPEGYSVSREKKERFSLILESASTNQTSMYLCASSFWGRVSQPQHFGDGTRLSIL.

The rearrangement joins TRBV5-1 to TRBJ2-5; possible D gene TRBD1, 6 bases. V lost 4 bases, J lost 1 base, and 14 bases lay in between. The V gene's germline CDR1 is SGHRS and CDR2 YFSETQ. CDR3 length: 15 residues. Here the CDR3 DNA reads TGCGCCAGCAGCCTCCAAGGGGGTCCCCAAGAGACCCAGTACTTC. This gives the protein CASSLQGGPQETQYF.